This entry concerns a single T cell receptor beta chain. The V gene lost 4 bases and the J gene lost 1 base, with 12 bases spanning the gap. The V gene's germline CDR1 is SGHTS and CDR2 YDEGEE. The CDR3 has 14 amino acids. This record belongs to a study of T cell changes during pregnancy in multiple sclerosis. TCRdb's table, derived via immunoSEQ multiplex PCR, lists solely in-frame clones and lacks some. Here the sample spans about 100,000 clones, around 93% being singletons. The receptor's source is a female donor with multiple sclerosis, enrolled in a pregnancy study. Sequencing was performed on peripheral blood, taken before pregnancy. This chain links TRBV5-8 with TRBJ2-7; a weak D match, TRBD1 (5 bases). This CDR3 is CASSPLDRSYEQYF. CDR3 DNA: TGTGCCAGCAGCCCGCTTGACAGATCCTACGAGCAGTACTTC.